The 24 T cell receptor beta chains below come from one sample, sequenced in a study of T cells in localized non-small cell lung cancer. Here immunoSEQ multiplex PCR was the method, and the copy in TCRdb shows in-frame clones only, minus some. The top ten hold 19% of the sample, which has roughly 76,000 clones, around three quarters seen once. This sample comprised PBMCs, obtained before any cancer treatment. The receptors here all came from a man between 40 and 70 years old with stage II squamous cell lung carcinoma.

This clone was seen only once. The chain is built from TRBV5-4 and TRBJ2-3, with D perhaps given as TRBD1 or TRBD2 (6 bases each). The CDR3 spans 15 residues. Germline CDR1 and CDR2: SGHNT and YYREEE (reference sequence). The V end was cut by 4 bases, the J end by 0 bases, with 12 bases between. The CDR3 DNA sequence: TGTGCCAGCAGCGGAAGGGGGGCGAGCACAGATACGCAGTATTTT. Its translation is CASSGRGASTDTQYF.

The V call is TRBV11-2, the J call TRBJ2-2, with 7 nucleotides matching TRBD2. V shed 4 bases and J 4 bases; nucleotides not matched to a gene: 6. Germline V gene lookup returns CDR1 SGHAT and CDR2 FQNNGV. This CDR3 region has 15 residues. CDR3 loop: CASSWRGSGTGELFF. DNA of the CDR3: TGTGCCAGCAGCTGGCGCGGGAGCGGCACCGGGGAGCTGTTTTTT.

The V gene is TRBV19, the J gene TRBJ1-5; D unclear. Trimming removed 3 bases from V and 3 bases from J, with 6 bases in between. Germline CDR1 is LNHDA and CDR2 is SQIVND (reference sequence). The CDR3 totals 13 residues. As DNA, the CDR3 is TGTGCCAGTAGTATGGCGTACAATCAGCCCCAGCATTTT. Its translation is CASSMAYNQPQHF.

This rearrangement joins TRBV6-6 to TRBJ1-2, with D perhaps matching TRBD1 (5 bases). This CDR3 spans 14 amino acids. CDR1 MNHNY and CDR2 SVGAGI come from the germline V gene (reference sequence). Between the trimmed V and J ends, which lost 0 bases and 8 bases, there was a span of 13 bases. This CDR3 is CASSYSAGGSGYTF. CDR3 coding DNA: TGTGCCAGCAGTTACTCGGCGGGGGGATCCGGCTACACCTTC.

The gene calls are TRBV21-1 and TRBJ1-4; the table's TRBD1 call for D was not verified on the DNA. TRBV21-1 is flagged as a pseudogene. The CDR3 consists of 16 residues. In DNA, the CDR3 is TGTGCCAGCAGCATGAGGCGGAGGGACAGGGGGGTAAAACTGTTTTTT. It specifies CASSMRRRDRGVKLFF.

This clone was picked up one time. The chain employs TRBV13 and TRBJ1-1, with 7 bases lining up with TRBD1. With V trimmed by 5 bases and J by 6 bases, 9 bases remained unmatched. The germline V gene encodes CDR1 PRHDT and CDR2 FYEKMQ (reference sequence). The CDR3 covers 14 residues. The CDR3 DNA is TGTGCCAGCAGCCCCCACACAGGGGACCCTGAAGCTTTCTTT. Translating it yields CASSPHTGDPEAFF.

The rearrangement joins TRBV11-2 to TRBJ2-1; no reliable D call. Germline V gene lookup returns CDR1 SGHAT and CDR2 FQNNGV. V lost 0 bases, J lost 3 bases, and 6 bases lay in between. There are 14 residues in the CDR3. Written as DNA, the CDR3 is TGTGCCAGCAGCTTAGACGGCGGCTACAATGAGCAGTTCTTC. Protein: CASSLDGGYNEQFF.

This chain joins TRBV7-6 and TRBJ2-5, with D possibly being TRBD1 (5 bases). The assigned J gene may be wrong: the sequence end matches TRBJ2-7 better. This CDR3 has 15 amino acids. CDR1 and CDR2 from the germline V gene are SGHVS and FNYEAQ. This chain's CDR3 is CASSLYWGGSYEQYF. The CDR3 DNA reads as TGTGCCAGCAGCTTGTATTGGGGCGGCTCCTACGAGCAGTACTTC.

The genes are TRBV29-1 and TRBJ2-1, with a tentative D call TRBD2 (6 bases). V dropped 4 bases and J dropped 3 bases, with 22 bases sitting between them. The CDR3 contains 17 residues. Germline CDR1 reads SQVTM; CDR2 reads ANQGSEA. The CDR3 protein is CSVVTQLLTGLYNEQFF. CDR3 coding DNA: TGCAGCGTTGTTACTCAGCTCTTAACGGGACTCTACAATGAGCAGTTCTTC.

V gene TRBV18 combines with J gene TRBJ2-7; 11 bases fit TRBD1. The V segment lost 6 bases and the J segment 7 bases; nucleotides outside the gene matches: 8. Germline assignment: CDR1 KGHSH and CDR2 LQKENI. The CDR3 length is 14 residues. The DNA for the CDR3 is TGTGCCAGCTCCTCCGGGACAGGGGGTTTAGAGCAGTACTTC. Translating it yields CASSSGTGGLEQYF.

The rearrangement uses TRBV9 and TRBJ2-7, with TRBD1 matching over 11 bases. J lost 4 bases, V lost 3 bases, and 6 bases had no gene match. The CDR3 loop spans 15 amino acids. Germline loops: CDR1 SGDLS, CDR2 YYNGEE. The CDR3 loop reads CASSGGTGGWYEQYF. The CDR3 region has the DNA TGTGCCAGCAGCGGCGGGACAGGGGGTTGGTACGAGCAGTACTTC.

Turning to this clone: At one of its ends the junction is not consistent with the germline gene, which may arise from a read error. The chain has TRBV6-5 and TRBJ2-7; D is possibly TRBD2 (5 bases). CDR3 size: 14 residues. Germline loops: CDR1 MNHEY, CDR2 SVGAGI. The CDR3 loop reads CVSSRDLVGNEQYF. The CDR3, as DNA: TGTGTCAGCAGCCGCGACCTGGTCGGGAACGAGCAGTACTTC.

In its sample, this clone was seen a few times. The chain has TRBV27 and TRBJ2-7, with TRBD1 matching 8 bases. Losses at the gene ends were 6 bases for V and 2 bases for J; bases not matched to a gene: 6. Germline CDR1 is MNHEY and CDR2 is SMNVEV (reference sequence). This CDR3 spans 14 amino acids. The CDR3 region is CASSRSQGAYEQYF. In nucleotides, the CDR3 is TGTGCCAGCAGCCGATCACAGGGGGCCTACGAGCAGTACTTC.

The rearrangement joins TRBV6-1 to TRBJ1-4, with unresolved D. The germline V gene encodes CDR1 MNHNS and CDR2 SASEGT. Trimming removed 5 bases at V and 7 bases at J, with 17 bases between. The CDR3 contains 15 residues. CDR3: CASSPLRTPGEKLFF. Written as DNA, the CDR3 is TGTGCCAGCAGTCCCTTACGGACCCCGGGTGAAAAACTGTTTTTT.

The rearrangement uses TRBV5-1 and TRBJ2-7; D perhaps matches TRBD1 (5 bases). Germline CDR1 reads SGHRS; CDR2 reads YFSETQ. This CDR3 contains 16 residues. Trimming removed 3 bases from V and 4 bases from J, with 20 bases in between. For the CDR3, the DNA is TGCGCCAGCAGCTCGGGCGACATAAGGGGAAGATACGAGCAGTACTTC. It translates to CASSSGDIRGRYEQYF.

The chain couples TRBV7-2 to TRBJ1-5; D gene unclear. Germline CDR1 reads SGHTA; CDR2 reads FQGNSA. This CDR3 has 13 amino acids. The V end lost 5 bases, the J end lost 8 bases, and 13 bases lay between the germline ends. CDR3 amino acids: CASSPRGREPQHF. CDR3 nucleotides: TGTGCCAGCAGCCCACGTGGGCGAGAGCCCCAGCATTTT.

This clone was found once. This chain uses TRBV2 with TRBJ2-7, with 8 bases that match TRBD1. The CDR3 extends over 15 amino acids. From germline, CDR1 is SNHLY and CDR2 FYNNEI. Trimming took 6 bases from V and 5 from J; bases not matched to a gene: 12. CDR3 sequence: CASRDRTGMVHEQYF. For the CDR3, the DNA is TGTGCCAGCAGAGATCGGACAGGGATGGTCCACGAGCAGTACTTC.

Concerning this clone: Relative to the germline gene, one junction end is altered; a read error may explain this. CDR3 sequence: CASRLGGRGELFYGYTF. DNA of the CDR3: TGTGCCAGCCGCTTGGGGGGGCGCGGGGAACTCTTCTATGGCTACACCTTC. V usage is TRBV5-4 and J usage is TRBJ1-2, with D perhaps matching TRBD1 (6 bases). The CDR3 has 17 residues. Germline values: CDR1 SGHNT, CDR2 YYREEE (reference sequence). The full variable domain, in which reference TRBV5-4 and TRBJ1-2 provide the parts outside the CDR3, is ETGVTQSPTHLIKTRGQQVTLRCSSQSGHNTVSWYQQALGQGPQFIFQYYREEENGRGNFPPRFSGLQFPNYSSELNVNALELDDSALYLCASRLGGRGELFYGYTFGSGTRLTVV.

The rearrangement uses TRBV28 and TRBJ1-2, with TRBD1 matching over 9 bases. The J segment lost 4 bases and the V segment lost 5 bases, leaving 11 bases of the junction unmatched. The CDR3 runs to 16 residues. In germline, CDR1 is MDHEN, CDR2 SYDVKM. CDR3 in DNA: TGTGCCAGCAGTCCCCGGGGGACAGGGTATCTCTATGGCTACACCTTC. Protein product: CASSPRGTGYLYGYTF.

This clone was recorded once. This chain connects TRBV7-9 to TRBJ2-5; D is ambiguous. Deletions cut 4 bases from V and 5 bases from J, with 8 bases between. The CDR3 has 12 residues. The germline V gene encodes CDR1 SEHNR and CDR2 FQNEAQ (reference sequence). CDR3 bases: TGTGCCAGCAGCTCAACCAGCGAGACCCAGTACTTC. This gives the protein CASSSTSETQYF. Looking up the rest from reference TRBV7-9 and TRBJ2-5 gives the full variable domain: DTGVSQNPRHKITKRGQNVTFRCDPISEHNRLYWYRQTLGQGPEFLTYFQNEAQLEKSRLLSDRFSAERPKGSFSTLEIQRTEQGDSAMYLCASSSTSETQYFGPGTRLLVL.

This chain joins TRBV9 and TRBJ2-1; D not certain. V was clipped by 2 bases and J by 0 bases, with 9 bases between them. This CDR3 has 15 residues. Germline CDR1 and CDR2: SGDLS and YYNGEE. The CDR3, as DNA: TGTGCCAGCAGCGTCCAGGTGAGCTCCTACAATGAGCAGTTCTTC. This encodes CASSVQVSSYNEQFF.

This chain uses TRBV7-9 with TRBJ2-7; 13 bases match TRBD2. V shed 5 bases and J 3 bases; nucleotides not matched to a gene: 10. Per the germline V gene, CDR1 is SEHNR and CDR2 is FQNEAQ (reference sequence). The CDR3 consists of 17 residues. This CDR3 reads CASSGPGLAGSFYEQYF. In nucleotides, the CDR3 is TGTGCCAGCAGCGGTCCGGGACTAGCGGGAAGTTTCTACGAGCAGTACTTC.

The chain combines TRBV6-1 with TRBJ2-2, with 12 bases fitting TRBD2. Germline V gene lookup returns CDR1 MNHNS and CDR2 SASEGT. With 2 bases clipped from V and 5 bases from J, the junction kept 9 bases outside the gene matches. CDR3 size: 18 residues. The CDR3 DNA reads as TGTGCCAGCAGTGAACAGAGACTAGCGGGAGTTGGTACCGGGGAGCTGTTTTTT. This sequence encodes CASSEQRLAGVGTGELFF.

Only one count was recorded for this clone. The chain couples TRBV7-2 to TRBJ2-2, with 7 positions matching TRBD2. The V gene's germline CDR1 is SGHTA and CDR2 FQGNSA. Losses at the gene ends were 4 bases for V and 4 bases for J; bases not matched to a gene: 9. The CDR3 is 16 residues long. DNA of the CDR3: TGTGCCAGCAGCTCCGCGGGGGTTCGTGGCACCGGGGAGCTGTTTTTT. Protein: CASSSAGVRGTGELFF.